The 27 T cell receptor beta chains given below trace back to one sample, sequenced in a study of T cell repertoires in cytomegalovirus infection. TCRdb re-called the reads through MiXCR, storing one row per CDR3 protein. The profile covers 250,000 to 300,000 distinct CDR3 sequences, with approximately 9.2% appearing a single time and around 16% taken by the ten largest. Sequenced sample: PBMCs. The receptors derive from a human donor in good health (CMV status not recorded). Some clones in this sample may be carry-over from other donors' samples.

The chain uses TRBV7-2 and TRBJ2-3; D may correspond to TRBD1 or TRBD2 (5 bases each). Germline CDR1 and CDR2: SGHTA and FQGNSA. The CDR3 has 13 residues. Deletions cut 10 bases from V and 4 bases from J, with 15 bases between. The CDR3 loop is CATSGGWADTQYF. The CDR3 DNA sequence: TGTGCCACCAGTGGGGGATGGGCAGATACGCAGTATTTT. The whole variable domain, remainder taken from reference TRBV7-2 and TRBJ2-3, is GAGVSQSPSNKVTEKGKDVELRCDPISGHTALYWYRQSLGQGLEFLIYFQGNSAPDKSGLPSDRFSAERTGGSVSTLTIQRTQQEDSAVYLCATSGGWADTQYFGPGTRLTVL.

This clonotype was detected ten times or more. The chain combines TRBV28 with TRBJ1-5; no definite D call. Trimming removed 4 bases from V and 2 bases from J, with 12 bases in between. This CDR3 region has 15 residues. Germline V gene data show CDR1 as MDHEN and CDR2 as SYDVKM. The CDR3 loop reads CASSSVGKGNQPQHF. The CDR3 nucleotides read TGTGCCAGCAGTTCCGTGGGTAAGGGCAATCAGCCCCAGCATTTT.

This clonotype was detected ten times or more. The chain links TRBV6-2 or TRBV6-3 to TRBJ1-5, with D possibly matching TRBD1 (6 bases). V was pared by 5 bases and J by 5 bases, with 10 bases between. The CDR3 loop spans 13 amino acids. The V gene's germline CDR1 is MNHEY and CDR2 SVGEGT. CDR3 sequence reads: CASSRTEYQPQHF. As DNA, the CDR3 is TGTGCCAGCAGTCGGACAGAGTATCAGCCCCAGCATTTT.

This clonotype has ten or more counts. V is TRBV7-8 and J is TRBJ1-1; D may be TRBD1 (6 bases). Germline CDR1 SGHVS, CDR2 FQNEAQ. V gave up 5 bases and J gave up 5 bases, with 15 bases separating them. This CDR3 region has 14 residues. The chain's CDR3 is CASSPLGQRTEAFF. CDR3 nucleotide sequence: TGTGCCAGCAGCCCCCTTGGACAGAGGACTGAAGCTTTCTTT.

This clonotype was counted ten times or more. This chain connects TRBV28 to TRBJ2-7; possibly TRBD1 for D (6 bases). The CDR3 runs to 16 residues. V was pared by 3 bases and J by 2 bases, with 17 bases between. Looked up from germline, CDR1 is MDHEN and CDR2 is SYDVKM. CDR3 bases: TGTGCCAGCAGTTTGTACCGGGACACGTTAACCTACGAGCAGTACTTC. Its translation: CASSLYRDTLTYEQYF.

This clonotype appeared many times. The chain uses TRBV7-2 and TRBJ2-3; D not certain. Germline V CDR1 and CDR2: SGHTA, FQGNSA. There are 14 residues in the CDR3. V lost 1 base and J 4 bases, leaving 9 bases between the germline ends. In DNA, the CDR3 is TGTGCCAGCAGCTTAGTTTTGGGCCCAGATACGCAGTATTTT. It is translated as CASSLVLGPDTQYF.

This clonotype was picked up many times. V and J are TRBV12-3 or TRBV12-4 and TRBJ1-2; possible D gene TRBD1, 5 bases. V lost 6 bases and J lost 1, with 12 bases in between. The CDR3 loop spans 14 amino acids. CDR3 loop: CASRGTGSNYGYTF. CDR3 nucleotide sequence: TGTGCCAGCAGGGGGACGGGAAGTAACTATGGCTACACCTTC.

This clonotype occurred a few times. The chain recombines TRBV7-2 with TRBJ2-1; the match to TRBD2 covers 12 bases. The CDR3 extends over 18 amino acids. The trim removed 5 bases at V and 0 bases at J, leaving 8 bases unmatched. Germline V gene sequence: CDR1 SGHTA, CDR2 FQGNSA. CDR3 sequence: CASSLGLAGKTSYNEQFF. The CDR3 coding sequence is TGTGCCAGCAGCCTCGGACTAGCGGGGAAGACCTCCTACAATGAGCAGTTCTTC. The full variable domain, with the rest looked up from reference TRBV7-2 and TRBJ2-1, is GAGVSQSPSNKVTEKGKDVELRCDPISGHTALYWYRQSLGQGLEFLIYFQGNSAPDKSGLPSDRFSAERTGGSVSTLTIQRTQQEDSAVYLCASSLGLAGKTSYNEQFFGPGTRLTVL.

This clonotype was detected ten times or more. The rearrangement uses TRBV7-2 and TRBJ2-7, with 9 positions matching TRBD1. Germline V gives CDR1 SGHTA, CDR2 FQGNSA. The trim removed 5 bases at V and 7 bases at J, leaving 12 bases unmatched. The CDR3 has 15 amino acids. CDR3 amino acids: CASSPAGTGTLEQYF. DNA for the CDR3: TGTGCCAGCAGCCCGGCCGGGACAGGGACTTTAGAGCAGTACTTC.

This clonotype was counted only a few times. The V gene is TRBV6-5, the J gene TRBJ1-1; the match to TRBD1 covers 7 bases. The CDR3 covers 15 residues. CDR1 and CDR2 from the germline V gene are MNHEY and SVGAGI. The V gene end was trimmed by 3 bases and the J gene end by 7 bases; junction bases not matched to a gene: 11. The CDR3 DNA is TGTGCCAGCAGTTATGAGACAGGGTTGAGTTTTGAAGCTTTCTTT. Translation: CASSYETGLSFEAFF.

This clonotype has ten or more counts. The V call is TRBV7-2, the J call TRBJ2-5; 14 bases are shared with TRBD2. Trimming removed 5 bases from V and 5 bases from J; junction bases left unmatched: 4. The CDR3 has 15 amino acids. Germline loops: CDR1 SGHTA, CDR2 FQGNSA. The CDR3 DNA reads TGTGCCAGCAGCACCCGACTAGCGGGAGGGGAGACCCAGTACTTC. As protein: CASSTRLAGGETQYF.

This clonotype showed up just a few times. The V and J genes are TRBV7-2 and TRBJ2-6; D uncertain. Per the germline V gene, CDR1 is SGHTA and CDR2 is FQGNSA. V lost 1 base and J lost 0, with 7 bases in between. The CDR3 totals 16 residues. The DNA of the CDR3 is TGTGCCAGCAGCTTAGAGGTTACCTCTGGGGCCAACGTCCTGACTTTC. Translated, it gives CASSLEVTSGANVLTF.

The rearrangement links TRBV7-3 to TRBJ2-3, with D perhaps matching TRBD1 or TRBD2 (6 bases each). Germline-derived CDR1 and CDR2 are SGHTA and FQGTGA. The CDR3 is 14 amino acids. Trimming shortened V by 5 bases and J by 4 bases, and 13 bases separated the two germline ends. The CDR3 loop is CASSLRGRPDTQYF. CDR3 nucleotides: TGTGCCAGCAGCCTTCGGGGGCGCCCAGATACGCAGTATTTT.

This clonotype occurred many times. This chain uses TRBV7-9 with TRBJ1-2; tentative D call: TRBD1 (5 bases). V was shortened by 3 bases and J by 6 bases, with 14 bases between the two germline ends. The CDR3 consists of 14 residues. Germline CDR1 reads SEHNR; CDR2 reads FQNEAQ (reference sequence). CDR3 DNA sequence: TGTGCCAGCAGCTTGGAGGGGCCGCGTCATGGCTACACCTTC. Translating it yields CASSLEGPRHGYTF.

This clonotype was picked up a small number of times. The chain links TRBV19 to TRBJ2-2; no firm D call. Germline-derived CDR1 and CDR2 are LNHDA and SQIVND (reference sequence). V was cut by 8 bases and J by 2 bases, with 15 bases left in between. The length of the CDR3 is 15 residues. CDR3 DNA: TGTGCCAGTGCGGACCGGAACTTTAACACCGGGGAGCTGTTTTTT. It encodes CASADRNFNTGELFF. The whole variable domain, remainder taken from reference TRBV19 and TRBJ2-2, is DGGITQSPKYLFRKEGQNVTLSCEQNLNHDAMYWYRQDPGQGLRLIYYSQIVNDFQKGDIAEGYSVSREKKESFPLTVTSAQKNPTAFYLCASADRNFNTGELFFGEGSRLTVL.

The chain is built from TRBV12-3 or TRBV12-4 and TRBJ1-5; weak D call: TRBD1 (6 bases). There are 17 residues in the CDR3. V lost 8 bases to trimming and J lost 7 bases, with 27 bases between them. The CDR3 loop reads CASSRGRATRSGQPQHF. CDR3 in DNA: TGTGCCAGCTCGAGGGGGAGGGCGACAAGATCCGGACAGCCCCAGCATTTT.

In its sample, this clonotype was seen many times. This chain connects TRBV7-2 to TRBJ2-1, with 7 bases that match TRBD2. CDR1 is SGHTA, CDR2 FQGNSA, per germline. This CDR3 region has 15 residues. The V segment lost 4 bases and the J segment 10 bases; nucleotides outside the gene matches: 13. This CDR3 reads CASSSRLAGQGEQFF. The CDR3 nucleotides are TGTGCCAGCAGCTCCAGACTAGCCGGGCAGGGAGAGCAGTTCTTC.

This clonotype was observed many times. At one boundary the junction diverges from the germline segment, which might be a read error. The chain links TRBV7-2 to TRBJ2-5; the match to TRBD2 covers 10 bases. This CDR3 region has 13 residues. Germline CDR1 and CDR2: SGHTA and FQGNSA. CDR3: CASAKRLAGAVDF. Written as DNA, the CDR3 is TGTGCCAGCGCAAAACGGCTAGCGGGAGCGGTAGACTTC. Combining the CDR3 with reference TRBV7-2 and TRBJ2-5 gives the whole variable domain GAGVSQSPSNKVTEKGKDVELRCDPISGHTALYWYRQSLGQGLEFLIYFQGNSAPDKSGLPSDRFSAERTGGSVSTLTIQRTQQEDSAVYLCASAKRLAGAVDFGPGTRLLVL.

This clonotype was counted many times. This chain uses TRBV7-2 with TRBJ2-2, with D hard to call. The CDR3 runs 15 residues. The germline CDR1 and CDR2 sequences are SGHTA and FQGNSA. Trimming stripped 1 base from V and 2 bases from J, with 8 bases between. The CDR3 DNA reads as TGTGCCAGCAGCTTAGACCCCGCAAACACCGGGGAGCTGTTTTTT. It translates to CASSLDPANTGELFF.

This clonotype has at least ten counts. V is TRBV7-8 and J is TRBJ1-5; D unclear. The length of the CDR3 is 16 residues. CDR1 is SGHVS, CDR2 FQNEAQ, per germline. Between the trimmed V and J ends, which lost 1 base and 5 bases, there was a span of 15 bases. CDR3 sequence reads: CASSLGSVQSDQPQHF. The CDR3, as DNA: TGTGCCAGCAGCTTAGGGTCAGTCCAGTCCGATCAGCCCCAGCATTTT.

In its sample, this clonotype was seen a few times. The gene calls are TRBV12-3 or TRBV12-4 and TRBJ1-1; TRBD1 agrees at 9 bases. Unmatched junction bases numbered 10, after V lost 4 bases and J lost 4 bases. CDR3 length: 16 amino acids. The CDR3 DNA is TGTGCCAGCAGTTCAAACCGGGACAGGGTAAGCACTGAAGCTTTCTTT. Encoded protein: CASSSNRDRVSTEAFF.

This clonotype was counted many times. This chain joins TRBV7-2 and TRBJ1-6; 7 positions agree with TRBD1. Trimming took 6 bases from V and 6 from J; bases not matched to a gene: 5. CDR1 SGHTA and CDR2 FQGNSA come from the germline V gene. CDR3 length: 14 amino acids. CDR3 bases: TGTGCCAGCAGTCTTGACAGGGTTAATTCACCCCTCCACTTT. Translated, it gives CASSLDRVNSPLHF.

This clonotype occurred once. This chain joins TRBV5-1 and TRBJ2-1; D may be TRBD2 (5 bases). Deletions cut 4 bases from V and 0 bases from J, with 11 bases between. The germline V gene encodes CDR1 SGHRS and CDR2 YFSETQ. CDR3 length: 15 residues. The CDR3 nucleotides read TGCGCCAGCAGCGCGGACTCCAACTCCTACAATGAGCAGTTCTTC. Protein sequence: CASSADSNSYNEQFF.

To note about this clonotype: A read error is likely, as this CDR3 ends without the conserved phenylalanine or tryptophan. This chain connects TRBV20-1 to TRBJ2-7; D may correspond to TRBD1 or TRBD2 (6 bases each). The CDR3 totals 15 residues. From germline, CDR1 is DFQATT and CDR2 SNEGSKA (reference sequence). The V gene lost 2 bases and the J gene lost 4 bases, with 18 bases spanning the gap. CDR3 residues: CSARRGETGIYEQYY. DNA of the CDR3: TGCAGTGCTAGAAGGGGGGAAACCGGAATTTACGAGCAGTACTAC.

This clonotype has at least ten counts. V and J are TRBV7-2 and TRBJ1-5; TRBD1 matches 12 bases. This CDR3 has 17 residues. V shed 3 bases, J shed 7 bases, and the junction held 10 bases outside the gene matches. CDR1 is SGHTA, CDR2 FQGNSA, per germline. The CDR3 is CASSLGWGTGGQQPQHF. CDR3 DNA: TGTGCCAGCAGCTTGGGTTGGGGGACAGGGGGCCAGCAGCCCCAGCATTTT.

At least ten counts were recorded for this clonotype. The chain recombines TRBV7-2 with TRBJ1-1; D uncertain. Germline CDR1 is SGHTA and CDR2 is FQGNSA. V was shortened by 2 bases and J by 6 bases, with 7 bases between the two germline ends. CDR3 length equals 12 residues. In DNA form, the CDR3 reads TGTGCCAGCAGCTTATCTTTGGCTGAAGCTTTCTTT. Residues: CASSLSLAEAFF. Drawing the rest from reference TRBV7-2 and TRBJ1-1, the complete variable domain is GAGVSQSPSNKVTEKGKDVELRCDPISGHTALYWYRQSLGQGLEFLIYFQGNSAPDKSGLPSDRFSAERTGGSVSTLTIQRTQQEDSAVYLCASSLSLAEAFFGQGTRLTVV.

This clonotype has at least ten counts. The V and J genes are TRBV7-2 and TRBJ2-1; 7 nucleotides agree with TRBD1. Losses at the gene ends were 5 bases for V and 8 bases for J; bases not matched to a gene: 6. CDR3 length: 13 amino acids. Germline V CDR1 and CDR2: SGHTA, FQGNSA. CDR3 nucleotides: TGTGCCAGCAGCCCGCGACAGGGCCATGAGCAGTTCTTC. Its protein is CASSPRQGHEQFF.